This is a list of T cell receptor beta chains from one sample in a study of CD8 T cells in Susac syndrome. MiXCR, run by TCRdb on the immunoSEQ multiplex PCR reads, gives a single entry per CDR3 protein. Here the sample spans approximately 160,000 distinct CDR3 sequences, approximately 93% being singletons. The sample comprised CD4+ T cells from PBMCs. These receptors all stem from a human donor with multiple sclerosis. Both conserved end residues are part of each CDR3. The D gene is left open where the match is weak. Clone size is given for some rows only: seen once, a few or many times, or a class if the clone is expanded.

v_gene: TRBV20-1
j_gene: TRBJ2-3
d_gene: TRBD2
abundance: -
CDR3nt: TGCAGTGCTAGAGTCTCGCGGGGGTACTTATATACGCAGTATTTT
CDR3aa: CSARVSRGYLYTQYF

v_gene: TRBV5-1
j_gene: TRBJ1-2
d_gene: -
abundance: once
CDR3nt: TGCGCCAGCAGCTTGGGACAAGGGAAAGAGGGCTATGGCTACACCTTC
CDR3aa: CASSLGQGKEGYGYTF

v_gene: TRBV3-1
j_gene: TRBJ2-7
d_gene: TRBD1
abundance: -
CDR3nt: TGTGCCAGCAGCCCCGGGACAGGGGGGTTCGGGCAGTACTTC
CDR3aa: CASSPGTGGFGQYF

v_gene: TRBV2
j_gene: TRBJ2-3
d_gene: TRBD1
abundance: -
CDR3nt: TGTGCCAGCACCGCACAGGGGGCGTCAGATACGCAGTATTTT
CDR3aa: CASTAQGASDTQYF

v_gene: TRBV19
j_gene: TRBJ2-2
d_gene: -
abundance: -
CDR3nt: TGTGCCAGTACCCCCCAAAAGATGAGGGATGGCGGGGAGCTGTTTTTT
CDR3aa: CASTPQKMRDGGELFF

v_gene: TRBV6-2/TRBV6-3
j_gene: TRBJ2-2
d_gene: -
abundance: -
CDR3nt: TGTGCCAGCAGTCACCGACGGACCGGGGAGCTGTTTTTT
CDR3aa: CASSHRRTGELFF

v_gene: TRBV9
j_gene: TRBJ2-6
d_gene: -
abundance: -
CDR3nt: TGTGCCAGCAGCGTAGGGGGAGGTCAGATCTCTGGGGCCAACGTCCTGACTTTC
CDR3aa: CASSVGGGQISGANVLTF

v_gene: TRBV18
j_gene: TRBJ2-7
d_gene: -
abundance: few
CDR3nt: TGTGCCAGCTCAGAAGACAGGAGGTACGAGCAGTACTTC
CDR3aa: CASSEDRRYEQYF

v_gene: TRBV5-1
j_gene: TRBJ1-5
d_gene: -
abundance: -
CDR3nt: TGCGCCAGCAGCTTGGGGCAGTCCGGCCAGCCCCAGCATTTT
CDR3aa: CASSLGQSGQPQHF

v_gene: TRBV7-8
j_gene: TRBJ2-3
d_gene: -
abundance: -
CDR3nt: TGTGCCAGCAGCCCCACGGGGAACCCTCGCACAGATACGCAGTATTTT
CDR3aa: CASSPTGNPRTDTQYF

v_gene: TRBV4-1
j_gene: TRBJ2-7
d_gene: -
abundance: -
CDR3nt: TGCGCCAGCAGCCACGGTGGGGGCAGTAGGGCCTACGAGCAGTACTTC
CDR3aa: CASSHGGGSRAYEQYF

v_gene: TRBV29-1
j_gene: TRBJ1-1
d_gene: -
abundance: -
CDR3nt: TGCAGCGTCCGACAGTCCCCTACTCAAGCTTTCTTT
CDR3aa: CSVRQSPTQAFF

v_gene: TRBV12-3/TRBV12-4
j_gene: TRBJ2-2
d_gene: -
abundance: -
CDR3nt: TGTGCCAGCAGTTACAGGGGGGGGGACGGGGAGCTGTTTTTT
CDR3aa: CASSYRGGDGELFF

v_gene: TRBV3-1
j_gene: TRBJ1-5
d_gene: -
abundance: -
CDR3nt: TGTGCCAGCAGTGCAGGGAGATATCAGCCCCAGCATTTT
CDR3aa: CASSAGRYQPQHF

v_gene: TRBV5-4
j_gene: TRBJ2-5
d_gene: TRBD2
abundance: -
CDR3nt: TGTGCCAGCAGCTTGAGGCTAGCGGGAGCCGAGACCCAGTACTTC
CDR3aa: CASSLRLAGAETQYF

v_gene: TRBV3-1
j_gene: TRBJ2-7
d_gene: -
abundance: -
CDR3nt: TGTGCCAGCAGCCTCGACACCCCCTACGAGCAGTACTTC
CDR3aa: CASSLDTPYEQYF

v_gene: TRBV6-5
j_gene: TRBJ1-1
d_gene: TRBD1
abundance: -
CDR3nt: TGTGCCAGCAGTCCATCGGGACAGGGGAGGACTGAAGCTTTCTTT
CDR3aa: CASSPSGQGRTEAFF

v_gene: TRBV11-2
j_gene: TRBJ2-2
d_gene: -
abundance: once
CDR3nt: TGTGCCAGCAGCTTAAGGGCCGGGTCCGGGGAGCTGTTTTTT
CDR3aa: CASSLRAGSGELFF

v_gene: TRBV4-3
j_gene: TRBJ2-7
d_gene: TRBD1
abundance: few
CDR3nt: TGCGCCAGCAGCCAGGACCGGGACAGGTTCTACGAGCAGTACTTC
CDR3aa: CASSQDRDRFYEQYF

v_gene: TRBV20-1
j_gene: TRBJ2-7
d_gene: TRBD2
abundance: -
CDR3nt: TGCAGTGCTAGACTAGCGGGAGTTGGGGACGAGCAGTACTTC
CDR3aa: CSARLAGVGDEQYF

v_gene: TRBV18
j_gene: TRBJ2-1
d_gene: TRBD2
abundance: once
CDR3nt: TGTGCCAGCTCACCACCGGGGACTAGCGGGTACAATGAGCAGTTCTTC
CDR3aa: CASSPPGTSGYNEQFF

v_gene: TRBV3-1
j_gene: TRBJ2-5
d_gene: TRBD2
abundance: -
CDR3nt: TGTGCCAGCGCCGATTCGGGGGGGGTCTTCCAGACCCAGTACTTC
CDR3aa: CASADSGGVFQTQYF

v_gene: TRBV18
j_gene: TRBJ1-1
d_gene: TRBD1
abundance: -
CDR3nt: TGTGCCAGCTCACCCTCACAGGGGGCCGAGAACACTGAAGCTTTCTTT
CDR3aa: CASSPSQGAENTEAFF

v_gene: TRBV12-3/TRBV12-4
j_gene: TRBJ2-1
d_gene: TRBD2
abundance: -
CDR3nt: TGTGCCTCCCAAGGAGGGGAGCGGGGGACATACAATGAGCAGTTCTTC
CDR3aa: CASQGGERGTYNEQFF

v_gene: TRBV19
j_gene: TRBJ2-2
d_gene: -
abundance: -
CDR3nt: TGTGCCAGTAGTAGCTGGATTTCCGCCGGGGAGCTGTTTTTT
CDR3aa: CASSSWISAGELFF

v_gene: TRBV4-2
j_gene: TRBJ2-1
d_gene: -
abundance: -
CDR3nt: TGTGCCAGCAGTCCCTTCGGACAGAACAATGAGCAGTTCTTC
CDR3aa: CASSPFGQNNEQFF

v_gene: TRBV20-1
j_gene: TRBJ2-3
d_gene: -
abundance: -
CDR3nt: TGCAGTGCGACGGGAAGGGGGGCGCCAGATACGCAGTATTTT
CDR3aa: CSATGRGAPDTQYF

v_gene: TRBV14
j_gene: TRBJ2-5
d_gene: -
abundance: once
CDR3nt: TGTGCCAGCAGCGCCTTAGGAGGGTCGGAGACCCAGTACTTC
CDR3aa: CASSALGGSETQYF

v_gene: TRBV6-5
j_gene: TRBJ2-7
d_gene: -
abundance: -
CDR3nt: TGTGCCAGCAGGGGTGGAGTATCCTACGAGCAGTACTTC
CDR3aa: CASRGGVSYEQYF

v_gene: TRBV19
j_gene: TRBJ2-7
d_gene: -
abundance: -
CDR3nt: TGTGCCAGTAGTATAACGGCTTCGGGACAGCAGTACTTC
CDR3aa: CASSITASGQQYF

v_gene: TRBV20-1
j_gene: TRBJ2-3
d_gene: -
abundance: once
CDR3nt: TGCAGCCCGTCTACGGAGAGGGACAGCACAGATACGCAGTATTTT
CDR3aa: CSPSTERDSTDTQYF

v_gene: TRBV6-2/TRBV6-3
j_gene: TRBJ2-7
d_gene: TRBD2
abundance: -
CDR3nt: TGTGCCAGCAGTTACGCCCCGGGGGGCGAGCAGTACTTC
CDR3aa: CASSYAPGGEQYF

v_gene: TRBV18
j_gene: TRBJ1-2
d_gene: -
abundance: -
CDR3nt: TGTGCCAGCTCACCAATTGCAGGGCGGAATGGCTACACCTTC
CDR3aa: CASSPIAGRNGYTF

v_gene: TRBV6-1
j_gene: TRBJ1-2
d_gene: -
abundance: -
CDR3nt: TGTGCCACCCGGGAGGGGACGTCGCTGGGCTATGGCTACACCTTC
CDR3aa: CATREGTSLGYGYTF

v_gene: TRBV2
j_gene: TRBJ1-5
d_gene: -
abundance: -
CDR3nt: TGTGCCAGCAGTGAAGAGAGTAATCAGCCCCAGCATTTT
CDR3aa: CASSEESNQPQHF

v_gene: TRBV3-1
j_gene: TRBJ2-1
d_gene: -
abundance: -
CDR3nt: TGTGCCAGCAGCCCCTCCCCGGGTGGGGGCAATGAGCAGTTCTTC
CDR3aa: CASSPSPGGGNEQFF

v_gene: TRBV3-1
j_gene: TRBJ2-1
d_gene: -
abundance: -
CDR3nt: TGTGCCAGCAGCCAACAGGGGGGGACCTACAATGAGCAGTTCTTC
CDR3aa: CASSQQGGTYNEQFF

v_gene: TRBV20-1
j_gene: TRBJ2-7
d_gene: -
abundance: -
CDR3nt: TGCAGTGCCTTCCCCGTGACCCTCTACGAGCAGTACTTC
CDR3aa: CSAFPVTLYEQYF

v_gene: TRBV20-1
j_gene: TRBJ1-2
d_gene: -
abundance: -
CDR3nt: TGCAGTGCTAGAGTGGCAGGGGGCTACACCTTC
CDR3aa: CSARVAGGYTF

v_gene: TRBV5-6
j_gene: TRBJ2-1
d_gene: -
abundance: -
CDR3nt: TGTGCCAGCAGCTTGGCAGGGATCTCCGTAACCGATGAGCAGTTCTTC
CDR3aa: CASSLAGISVTDEQFF

v_gene: TRBV12-3/TRBV12-4
j_gene: TRBJ2-1
d_gene: TRBD2
abundance: -
CDR3nt: TGTGCCAGCAGCCCCGGGACTAGCGTCCCCAATGAGCAGTTCTTC
CDR3aa: CASSPGTSVPNEQFF

v_gene: TRBV11-2
j_gene: TRBJ2-5
d_gene: -
abundance: few
CDR3nt: TGTGCCAGCAGCCCGTGGGCGTACCAAGAGACCCAGTACTTC
CDR3aa: CASSPWAYQETQYF

v_gene: TRBV4-2
j_gene: TRBJ2-1
d_gene: TRBD1
abundance: -
CDR3nt: TGTGCCAGCAGCCAAGGGGGTCAGGGGGCTTCCTACAATGAGCAGTTCTTC
CDR3aa: CASSQGGQGASYNEQFF

v_gene: TRBV6-5
j_gene: TRBJ1-2
d_gene: -
abundance: once
CDR3nt: TGTGCCAGCAGTTACTCCGTCTCCGGAGACTATGGCTACACCTTC
CDR3aa: CASSYSVSGDYGYTF

v_gene: TRBV14
j_gene: TRBJ2-5
d_gene: TRBD2
abundance: once
CDR3nt: TGTGCCAGCAGCCAGGCAAGGACTAGCGCAATGGGGGAGACCCAGTACTTC
CDR3aa: CASSQARTSAMGETQYF